What follows is one T cell receptor (beta chain) and its context. This specimen belongs to a study of T cell responses to AZD1222 COVID-19 vaccine. As for the study in general: It was second doses at about 4 or about 12 weeks that were pooled.

Germline V gene sequence: CDR1 MNHEY, CDR2 SVGEGT. This CDR3 spans 13 amino acids. V was trimmed by 4 bases and J by 8 bases, leaving 14 bases between them. The data were produced by immunoSEQ multiplex PCR, yet TCRdb's version contains in-frame clones alone and is incomplete. The table includes fewer than 200,000 clones, over 80% detected once. The V call is TRBV6-2 or TRBV6-3, the J call TRBJ1-2; no reliable D call. The source material was peripheral blood, sampled on day 0 of AZD1222 vaccination. This TCR was sampled from an adult in good health. The CDR3 nucleotides are TGTGCCAGCAGTTCCCTAAGGAAGCGGGGCTACACCTTC. It translates to CASSSLRKRGYTF.